The clone carrying this T cell receptor (beta chain) was detected a few times. This entry comes from a study of T cell changes during pregnancy in multiple sclerosis. The assay was immunoSEQ multiplex PCR, and TCRdb's table has in-frame clones only and misses some. The repertoire holds 70,000 to 80,000 clones, with 75% to 90% as singletons. This receptor was taken from a female donor with multiple sclerosis, enrolled in a pregnancy study. This specimen consisted of peripheral blood, obtained before pregnancy.

CDR3 amino acids: CASSHPAGTGGYEQYF. CDR3 DNA: TGCGCCAGCAGCCACCCAGCTGGGACAGGGGGGTACGAGCAGTACTTC. This chain connects TRBV4-1 to TRBJ2-7; 11 bases fit TRBD1. The trim removed 3 bases at V and 4 bases at J, leaving 8 bases unmatched. This CDR3 is built from 16 residues. Looked up from germline, CDR1 is MGHRA and CDR2 is YSYEKL.